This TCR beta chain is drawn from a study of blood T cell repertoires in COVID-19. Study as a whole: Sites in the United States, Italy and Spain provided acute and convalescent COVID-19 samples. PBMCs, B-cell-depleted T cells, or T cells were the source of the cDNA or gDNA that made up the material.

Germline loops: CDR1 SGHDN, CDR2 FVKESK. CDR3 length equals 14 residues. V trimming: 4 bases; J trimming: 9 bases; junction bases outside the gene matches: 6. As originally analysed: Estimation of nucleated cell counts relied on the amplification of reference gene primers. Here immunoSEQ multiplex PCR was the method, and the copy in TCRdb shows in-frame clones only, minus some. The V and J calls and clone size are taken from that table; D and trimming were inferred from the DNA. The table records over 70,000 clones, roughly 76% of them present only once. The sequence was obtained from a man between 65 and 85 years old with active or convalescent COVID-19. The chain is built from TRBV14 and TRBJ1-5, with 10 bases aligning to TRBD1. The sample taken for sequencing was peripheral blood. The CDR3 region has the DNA TGTGCCAGCAGCCCCCGGACAGGGGGTGCGCCCCAGCATTTT. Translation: CASSPRTGGAPQHF. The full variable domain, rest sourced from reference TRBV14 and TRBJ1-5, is EAGVTQFPSHSVIEKGQTVTLRCDPISGHDNLYWYRRVMGKEIKFLLHFVKESKQDESGMPNNRFLAERTGGTYSTLKVQPAELEDSGVYFCASSPRTGGAPQHFGDGTRLSIL.